This T cell receptor beta chain was sequenced for a study of glioma-infiltrating T cells after dendritic cell vaccination. Generated by immunoSEQ multiplex PCR, the TCRdb table keeps only in-frame clones and is missing some. The sample holds about 110,000 clones, 85% to 90% seen once. Time point: after dendritic cell vaccination, including at tumor progression/relapse. CDR3 length equals 16 residues. V was clipped by 3 bases and J by 0 bases; unmatched bases: 7. Per germline, CDR1 LGHNA and CDR2 YNFKEQ. As to this clone: Its target is unknown.

Findings and caveats of the study: TCR clonality showed no direct relationship with survival.

This chain connects TRBV4-2 to TRBJ1-2, with TRBD1 identical over 7 bases. Sample: blood, taken after dendritic cell vaccination. This receptor was identified in a human donor with glioblastoma. CDR3 loop: CASSQLWDSPNYGYTF. In nucleotides, the CDR3 is TGTGCCAGCAGCCAGCTTTGGGACAGTCCTAACTATGGCTACACCTTC.